This T cell receptor beta chain derives from a study of blood T cells in healthy people across ages. Per-sample PBMC isolation yielded at least 7 million cells. Combining a sample-barcoded 5' primer with a J-beta primer mix, a second PCR ran for roughly 7 to 11 cycles. One entry per CDR3 protein, called by TCRdb with MiXCR from the 5' RACE reads. The sample has about 510,000 distinct CDR3 sequences, about 29% seen once. These same records also appear under a second study, on T cells of mothers and their children.

Sequencing was performed on blood. The receptor was isolated from a boy between 2 and 10 years old in good health.

CDR3 in DNA: TGTGCCAGCAGTTACTCCGCTCCACGAGGACACCAAGATCAGCCCCAGCATTTT. Its protein is CASSYSAPRGHQDQPQHF. The rearrangement joins TRBV6-2 or TRBV6-3 to TRBJ1-5; D may be TRBD1 (5 bases). Germline CDR1 MNHEY, CDR2 SVGEGT. The germline V and J ends were trimmed by 0 bases and 5 bases, with 20 bases remaining between them. This CDR3 is 18 amino acids long.